The present T cell receptor (beta chain) was sequenced within a study of cytomegalovirus exposure and HLA in healthy donors. A note on this clone: Its specificity is not known.

The primer mix had 60 Vbeta and 13 Jbeta primers. The table came from immunoSEQ multiplex PCR; TCRdb's copy has only in-frame clones and leaves some out. In total, the table holds under 200,000 clones. Study-level points and caveats: The dataset shows that most TCR sequences were rare, while some public TCRs occurred in many donors.

Trimming at V came to 4 bases and at J to 7 bases, leaving 12 bases not matched to a gene. Germline V gives CDR1 SGHTA, CDR2 FQGNSA. The CDR3 consists of 18 residues. Sequenced input: PBMCs. The chain employs TRBV7-2 and TRBJ2-1; 14 bases map to TRBD2. This sequence was found in a woman under 30 in good health and CMV-seropositive. Here the CDR3 reads CASSSPTGLAGARNEQFF. The CDR3 nucleotides are TGTGCCAGCAGCTCACCGACGGGACTAGCGGGAGCGAGGAATGAGCAGTTCTTC.